Below are 10 T cell receptor beta chains sequenced from a single sample in a study of blood T cell repertoires in COVID-19. Assay: immunoSEQ multiplex PCR; the TCRdb copy retains only in-frame clones and omits some. The table includes roughly 260,000 clones, 91% detected once. The specimen was peripheral blood. The receptors derive from a person aged 18 to 35 with COVID-19, enrolled during active disease.

The chain combines TRBV6-2 or TRBV6-3 with TRBJ2-7; maybe TRBD2 (7 bases). The germline V gene encodes CDR1 MNHEY and CDR2 SVGEGT. The germline V and J ends were trimmed by 3 bases and 7 bases, with 16 bases remaining between them. The CDR3 consists of 14 residues. The CDR3 loop reads CASSYPAGAWEQYF. DNA of the CDR3: TGTGCCAGCAGTTATCCCGCGGGGGCTTGGGAGCAGTACTTC.

The gene calls are TRBV11-3 and TRBJ2-1, with a tentative D call TRBD1 (6 bases). This CDR3 region has 12 residues. Trimming pared 5 bases from V and 9 bases from J, leaving 11 bases between. Germline V gives CDR1 SGHNT, CDR2 YENEEA. The CDR3 here is CASSRETGEQFF. The CDR3 DNA reads TGTGCCAGCAGCCGAGAGACAGGTGAGCAGTTCTTC.

V usage is TRBV5-8 and J usage is TRBJ2-7; 10 bases fit TRBD1. This CDR3 is 14 amino acids long. The junction had 3 bases not matched to a gene; V was cut back by 4 bases and J by 2 bases. CDR1 and CDR2 from the germline V gene are SGHTS and YDEGEE. CDR3 bases: TGTGCCAGCAGCCGAGGGACAGGGGCCTACGAGCAGTACTTC. This gives the protein CASSRGTGAYEQYF.

The rearrangement joins TRBV28 to TRBJ2-2; no reliable D call. Per germline, CDR1 MDHEN and CDR2 SYDVKM. The CDR3 has 12 amino acids. Trimming shortened V by 3 bases and J by 4 bases, and 3 bases separated the two germline ends. In DNA, the CDR3 is TGTGCCAGCAGTTTCAGCACCGGGGAGCTGTTTTTT. This gives the protein CASSFSTGELFF.

The rearrangement uses TRBV19 and TRBJ2-1, with a possible D match to TRBD1 (6 bases). The CDR3 contains 14 residues. The V end lost 5 bases, the J end lost 6 bases, and 14 bases lay between the germline ends. CDR1 and CDR2 from the germline V gene are LNHDA and SQIVND (reference sequence). CDR3 region: CASSQQRGGNEQFF. The CDR3 DNA is TGTGCCAGTAGTCAACAAAGAGGGGGCAATGAGCAGTTCTTC.

The gene calls are TRBV7-9 and TRBJ2-1; D is possibly TRBD1 (6 bases). This CDR3 contains 13 residues. Trimming took off 4 bases at V and 12 bases at J, with 16 bases between the two ends. Per germline, CDR1 SEHNR and CDR2 FQNEAQ (reference sequence). In DNA, the CDR3 is TGTGCCAGCAGCTCTACACAGGGTGACATGCAGTTCTTC. Its translation: CASSSTQGDMQFF.

The chain joins TRBV12-5 to TRBJ2-3; 12 bases map to TRBD1. The CDR3 length is 20 residues. V gave up 3 bases and J gave up 0 bases; unmatched junction bases: 13. The germline gives CDR1 LGHNT, CDR2 FRNRAP. For the CDR3, the DNA is TGTGCTAGTGGTTTCCGGGACAGGGGGCCGTTAGCTACAAGCACAGATACGCAGTATTTT. This gives the protein CASGFRDRGPLATSTDTQYF.

This chain connects TRBV6-4 to TRBJ2-1; 9 bases are shared with TRBD2. In germline, CDR1 is MRHNA, CDR2 SNTAGT. This CDR3 is 15 amino acids long. Trimming cost V 5 bases and J 5 bases; bases outside gene matches: 7. The CDR3 spells CASSPTSGPNNEQFF. The CDR3 DNA is TGTGCCAGCAGTCCCACTAGCGGGCCGAACAATGAGCAGTTCTTC.

The rearrangement uses TRBV4-1 and TRBJ1-6, with TRBD1 as a possible D gene (6 bases). The germline gives CDR1 MGHRA, CDR2 YSYEKL. V lost 5 bases, J lost 6 bases, and 17 bases lay in between. This CDR3 is 16 amino acids long. In DNA form, the CDR3 reads TGCGCCAGCAGCGCCTCGCCCCAGGGGATTAATTCACCCCTCCACTTT. Translating it yields CASSASPQGINSPLHF.

This rearrangement joins TRBV6-5 to TRBJ2-7, with D uncertain. The length of the CDR3 is 13 residues. Trimming took off 0 bases at V and 6 bases at J, with 9 bases between the two ends. Germline-derived CDR1 and CDR2 are MNHEY and SVGAGI. This chain's CDR3 is CASSYSFLSEQYF. The CDR3 DNA reads TGTGCCAGCAGTTACTCTTTTTTGAGCGAGCAGTACTTC.